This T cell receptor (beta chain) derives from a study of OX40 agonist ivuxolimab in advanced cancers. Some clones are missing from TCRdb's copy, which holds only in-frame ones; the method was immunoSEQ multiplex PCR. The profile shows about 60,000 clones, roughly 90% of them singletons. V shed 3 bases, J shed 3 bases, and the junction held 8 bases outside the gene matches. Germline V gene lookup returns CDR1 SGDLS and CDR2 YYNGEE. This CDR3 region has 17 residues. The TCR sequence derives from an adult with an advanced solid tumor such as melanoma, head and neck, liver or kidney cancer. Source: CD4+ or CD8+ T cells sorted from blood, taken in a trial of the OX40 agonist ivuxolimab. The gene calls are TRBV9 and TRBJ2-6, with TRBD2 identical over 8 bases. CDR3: CASSGLGLAIGANVLTF. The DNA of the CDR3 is TGTGCCAGCAGCGGATTAGGACTAGCTATTGGGGCCAACGTCCTGACTTTC.